This T cell receptor beta chain was identified during a study of T cells after yellow fever vaccination. TCRdb reprocessed the 5' RACE reads with MiXCR, giving one entry per CDR3 protein. The data contain more than 300,000 distinct CDR3 sequences, 3.5% to 5% of them singletons. Germline V gives CDR1 SQVTM, CDR2 ANQGSEA. The CDR3 extends over 13 amino acids. V lost 5 bases, J lost 5 bases, and 7 bases stayed unmatched. The chain employs TRBV29-1 and TRBJ1-2, with 8 nucleotides matching TRBD1. This receptor was taken from a man between 18 and 29 years old who received the YFV17D yellow fever vaccine. Sequencing was performed on PBMCs, taken 15 days after the yellow fever booster vaccination. The CDR3 DNA reads as TGCAGCGTTTCTCTGACAGGGGCGTATGGCTACACCTTC. This gives the protein CSVSLTGAYGYTF.